This is a list of T cell receptor beta chains from one sample in a study of cytomegalovirus exposure and HLA in healthy donors. Sequenced by immunoSEQ multiplex PCR; TCRdb stores in-frame clones only, minus some. The sample includes just over 95,000 clones, under 80% of them seen just once. Specimen: PBMCs. Receptors originate from a human donor in good health. CDR3s include the opening cysteine and the closing phenylalanine or tryptophan. The D gene is left open where the match is weak. Not all rows give a size; the values are once, few, many and, for expanded clones, a class.

>TRBV25-1|TRBJ2-7|NA|13|NA
CASSGRGWDEQYF
TGTGCCAGCAGTGGCAGGGGTTGGGACGAGCAGTACTTC
>TRBV6-5|TRBJ1-2|NA|14|TRBD1
CASSYTQGAYGYTF
TGTGCCAGCAGTTACACACAGGGGGCCTATGGCTACACCTTC
>TRBV2|TRBJ1-2|NA|12|TRBD1
CASTRGLKGYTF
TGTGCCAGCACCAGGGGGCTTAAGGGCTACACCTTC
>TRBV7-9|TRBJ2-3|NA|13|TRBD2
CATLGRGGDTQYF
TGTGCCACCCTCGGGAGGGGGGGAGATACGCAGTATTTT
>TRBV7-2|TRBJ1-2|NA|14|NA
CASSFVGRADGYTF
TGTGCCAGCAGCTTCGTTGGGAGGGCGGATGGCTACACCTTC
>TRBV7-9|TRBJ2-7|NA|18|TRBD2
CSSSYPGTSGSGTSEQYF
TGTTCCAGCAGCTACCCAGGGACTAGCGGGAGTGGTACGAGCGAGCAGTACTTC
>TRBV27|TRBJ2-3|NA|15|NA
CATRRGQLGTDTQYF
TGTGCCACCAGGCGGGGCCAACTGGGCACAGATACGCAGTATTTT
>TRBV6-5|TRBJ2-2|NA|15|NA
CASSYLSSGGGELFF
TGTGCCAGCAGTTACCTGAGTAGCGGAGGCGGGGAGCTGTTTTTT
>TRBV18|TRBJ2-1|NA|15|NA
CASSPQAGSRNEQFF
TGTGCCAGCTCACCTCAGGCTGGGTCCCGAAATGAGCAGTTCTTC
>TRBV25-1|TRBJ2-2|NA|14|NA
CASSTRGNTGELFF
TGTGCCAGCAGCACCAGGGGTAACACCGGGGAGCTGTTTTTT
>TRBV5-8|TRBJ1-3|NA|16|TRBD1
CASSSGQGMRGNTIYF
TGTGCCAGCAGCTCAGGACAGGGAATGAGGGGAAACACCATATATTTT
>TRBV7-9|TRBJ2-2|NA|17|TRBD1
CASSSPGTGMNTGELFF
TGTGCCAGCAGCTCACCCGGGACAGGGATGAACACCGGGGAGCTGTTTTTT
>TRBV15|TRBJ1-5|NA|17|NA
CATSRDRGGLSNQPQHF
TGTGCCACCAGCAGAGATCGGGGAGGGTTGAGCAATCAGCCCCAGCATTTT
>TRBV7-6|TRBJ2-1|NA|12|NA
CASSPQAPEQFF
TGTGCCAGCAGCCCCCAGGCCCCAGAGCAGTTCTTC
>TRBV18|TRBJ2-1|NA|20|TRBD2
CASSPLNDQTGGPLYNEQFF
TGTGCCAGCTCACCGCTAAACGACCAAACGGGAGGGCCGCTCTACAATGAGCAGTTCTTC
>TRBV5-1|TRBJ1-4|few|16|NA
CASSLNGGRGDEKLFF
TGCGCCAGCAGCTTGAACGGAGGGCGGGGTGATGAAAAACTGTTTTTT
>TRBV5-1|TRBJ1-1|NA|15|NA
CASSLVEGRNTEAFF
TGCGCCAGCAGCTTGGTTGAGGGTAGGAACACTGAAGCTTTCTTT
>TRBV19|TRBJ2-2|NA|16|NA
CASSDLGFSNTGELFF
TGTGCCAGTAGCGATCTAGGTTTTTCGAACACCGGGGAGCTGTTTTTT